This T cell receptor (beta chain) was identified in a study of CD8+CD57+ T cells in acquired aplastic anemia. All patients picked for sequencing had shown, by flow cytometry, an expansion of CD8+CD57+ cells. The template used for profiling TCR beta VDJ and CDR3 was genomic DNA. TCRdb reprocessed the reads with MiXCR, giving one entry per CDR3 protein. The sample carries about 120,000 distinct CDR3 sequences, 45% to 60% recorded once. In the case of this clonotype: A much more abundant neighbour one base away suggests this may be a read error.

The sample comprised sorted CD4+, CD8+, or CD8+CD57+ T cells (not recorded which) from PBMCs. The sequence came from a human donor with aplastic anemia.

CDR3: CASSLKGVYGQYF. As DNA, the CDR3 is TGTGCCAGCAGTTTAAAGGGAGTCTACGGGCAGTACTTC. The V call is TRBV2, the J call TRBJ2-7; TRBD2 is a possible D gene (5 bases). In germline, CDR1 is SNHLY, CDR2 FYNNEI. CDR3 size: 13 residues. Full variable domain (outside the CDR3, taken from reference TRBV2 and TRBJ2-7): EPEVTQTPSHQVTQMGQEVILRCVPISNHLYFYWYRQILGQKVEFLVSFYNNEISEKSEIFDDQFSVERPDGSNFTLKIRSTKLEDSAMYFCASSLKGVYGQYFGPGTRLTVT.